A selection of T cell receptor beta chains follows, all from one sample in a study of radiotherapy plus CTLA-4 blockade in lung cancer. The table came from immunoSEQ multiplex PCR; TCRdb's copy has only in-frame clones and leaves some out. The table lists about 95,000 clones, 83% of them singletons. This sample comprised peripheral blood, obtained from a patient treated with radiotherapy plus ipilimumab. The receptor source for this set is a human donor with non-small cell lung cancer who had stable disease on radiotherapy plus ipilimumab. Each CDR3 is given with its conserved first and last residue. Each record gives: V gene, clone size, J gene, D gene, CDR3 protein, CDR3 DNA. A D gene is named only where the DNA matches it firmly. Expanded clones get a size class; other rows say once, few or many, or leave the size out.

v_call: TRBV7-2; clone_size: NA; j_call: TRBJ1-2; d_call: TRBD1; cdr3_aa: CASSGNRGNYGYTF; cdr3_nt: TGTGCCAGCAGCGGCAACAGGGGAAACTATGGCTACACCTTC
v_call: TRBV2; clone_size: NA; j_call: TRBJ1-5; d_call: NA; cdr3_aa: CASRAPGGTSNQPQHF; cdr3_nt: TGTGCCAGCAGGGCCCCCGGGGGGACGAGCAATCAGCCCCAGCATTTT
v_call: TRBV27; clone_size: once; j_call: TRBJ1-2; d_call: NA; cdr3_aa: CASSLGNPGRGHYGYTF; cdr3_nt: TGTGCCAGCAGTTTAGGCAACCCGGGTAGGGGCCACTATGGCTACACCTTC
v_call: TRBV5-1; clone_size: NA; j_call: TRBJ2-7; d_call: TRBD1; cdr3_aa: CASSTGQGIHEQYF; cdr3_nt: TGCGCCAGCAGCACGGGACAGGGAATTCACGAGCAGTACTTC
v_call: TRBV13; clone_size: NA; j_call: TRBJ2-1; d_call: NA; cdr3_aa: CASSLYPRARRSNEQFF; cdr3_nt: TGTGCCAGCAGCTTATATCCTCGAGCTAGACGGAGCAATGAGCAGTTCTTC
v_call: TRBV6-4; clone_size: few; j_call: TRBJ2-2; d_call: NA; cdr3_aa: CASSERGGTGELFF; cdr3_nt: TGTGCCAGCAGTGAGAGGGGCGGGACCGGGGAGCTGTTTTTT
v_call: TRBV6-1; clone_size: NA; j_call: TRBJ1-5; d_call: NA; cdr3_aa: CASSDHRVNQPQHF; cdr3_nt: TGTGCCAGCAGTGATCACAGGGTAAATCAGCCCCAGCATTTT
v_call: TRBV6-6; clone_size: NA; j_call: TRBJ2-1; d_call: NA; cdr3_aa: CASSYDFYEQFF; cdr3_nt: TGTGCCAGCAGTTACGATTTCTATGAGCAGTTCTTC
v_call: TRBV4-1; clone_size: once; j_call: TRBJ1-6; d_call: NA; cdr3_aa: CASSQDHGDNSPLHF; cdr3_nt: TGCGCCAGCAGCCAAGATCACGGGGATAATTCACCCCTCCACTTT
v_call: TRBV30; clone_size: few; j_call: TRBJ1-5; d_call: NA; cdr3_aa: CAWSVASPSLNQPQHF; cdr3_nt: TGTGCCTGGAGTGTTGCCTCCCCGAGCCTCAATCAGCCCCAGCATTTT
v_call: TRBV5-1; clone_size: NA; j_call: TRBJ2-5; d_call: NA; cdr3_aa: CASRYTQETQYF; cdr3_nt: TGCGCCAGCAGGTACACCCAAGAGACCCAGTACTTC
v_call: TRBV6-6; clone_size: NA; j_call: TRBJ2-5; d_call: NA; cdr3_aa: CASSYATETQYF; cdr3_nt: TGTGCCAGCAGTTACGCCACTGAGACCCAGTACTTC
v_call: TRBV5-1; clone_size: NA; j_call: TRBJ1-4; d_call: NA; cdr3_aa: CASSWQGGNEKLFF; cdr3_nt: TGCGCCAGCAGCTGGCAGGGAGGTAATGAAAAACTGTTTTTT
v_call: TRBV5-1; clone_size: few; j_call: TRBJ1-2; d_call: TRBD1; cdr3_aa: CASSLRQGNYGYTF; cdr3_nt: TGCGCCAGCAGCTTGAGACAGGGAAACTATGGCTACACCTTC
v_call: TRBV23-1; clone_size: few; j_call: TRBJ1-5; d_call: NA; cdr3_aa: CASSQSKRSRHF; cdr3_nt: TGCGCCAGCAGTCAATCGAAGCGTTCTAGGCATTTT
v_call: TRBV7-3; clone_size: NA; j_call: TRBJ2-1; d_call: TRBD2; cdr3_aa: CASSPRRGGPLNNEQFF; cdr3_nt: TGTGCCAGCAGCCCACGCCGGGGGGGGCCCCTAAACAATGAGCAGTTCTTC
v_call: TRBV14; clone_size: NA; j_call: TRBJ1-6; d_call: NA; cdr3_aa: CASSSRGYNSPLHF; cdr3_nt: TGTGCCAGCAGCTCACGGGGGTATAATTCACCCCTCCACTTT
v_call: TRBV28; clone_size: once; j_call: TRBJ2-7; d_call: NA; cdr3_aa: CASRERDRLLHEQYF; cdr3_nt: TGTGCCAGCAGAGAGCGGGACAGACTTCTCCACGAGCAGTACTTC
v_call: TRBV28; clone_size: NA; j_call: TRBJ1-1; d_call: NA; cdr3_aa: CASSPARGPEAFF; cdr3_nt: TGTGCCAGCAGTCCCGCCCGAGGGCCTGAAGCTTTCTTT
v_call: TRBV6-6; clone_size: NA; j_call: TRBJ1-6; d_call: NA; cdr3_aa: CASSYSGAGTLHF; cdr3_nt: TGTGCCAGCAGTTACTCGGGGGCTGGTACCCTCCACTTT
v_call: TRBV9; clone_size: NA; j_call: TRBJ2-7; d_call: NA; cdr3_aa: CASSAGISYEQYF; cdr3_nt: TGTGCCAGCAGCGCCGGGATCTCCTACGAGCAGTACTTC
v_call: TRBV10-1; clone_size: NA; j_call: TRBJ1-2; d_call: TRBD1; cdr3_aa: CASSEFDRDSLYGYTF; cdr3_nt: TGCGCCAGCAGTGAGTTCGACAGGGATAGTCTGTACGGCTACACCTTC
v_call: TRBV28; clone_size: NA; j_call: TRBJ2-7; d_call: NA; cdr3_aa: CASSPSVGAGNYEQYF; cdr3_nt: TGTGCCAGCAGTCCGTCCGTGGGGGCGGGGAACTACGAGCAGTACTTC
v_call: TRBV6-6; clone_size: NA; j_call: TRBJ2-7; d_call: TRBD2; cdr3_aa: CASSRSGTPYEQYF; cdr3_nt: TGTGCCAGCAGCCGGAGCGGGACTCCCTACGAGCAGTACTTC
v_call: TRBV7-9; clone_size: NA; j_call: TRBJ2-3; d_call: TRBD2; cdr3_aa: CASSPLSGIGDTQYF; cdr3_nt: TGTGCCAGCAGCCCCTTGAGCGGGATAGGAGATACGCAGTATTTT
v_call: TRBV2; clone_size: NA; j_call: TRBJ2-7; d_call: TRBD2; cdr3_aa: CASKEREGFGYEQYF; cdr3_nt: TGTGCCAGCAAAGAGCGGGAGGGTTTTGGCTACGAGCAGTACTTC
v_call: TRBV5-4; clone_size: NA; j_call: TRBJ2-1; d_call: TRBD1; cdr3_aa: CASSAALTGNYNNEQFF; cdr3_nt: TGTGCCAGCAGCGCAGCGCTGACAGGGAACTATAACAATGAGCAGTTCTTC
v_call: TRBV10-2; clone_size: NA; j_call: TRBJ1-1; d_call: TRBD1; cdr3_aa: CASREQGTNTEAFF; cdr3_nt: TGCGCCAGCAGGGAACAGGGGACGAACACTGAAGCTTTCTTT
v_call: TRBV4-2; clone_size: once; j_call: TRBJ1-3; d_call: NA; cdr3_aa: CASSRLDSSSGNTIYF; cdr3_nt: TGTGCCAGCAGCCGATTGGACAGCAGCTCTGGAAACACCATATATTTT